A few counts support the clone carrying this T cell receptor (beta chain). Its antigen is not known. These data originate in a study of blood T cells in healthy people across ages. Primed by a sample-barcoded 5' primer and a J-beta primer mix, a second PCR proceeded for about 6 to 11 cycles. TCRdb fed the 5' RACE reads into MiXCR, producing one record per CDR3 protein. The sample holds 1.5 million to 2 million distinct CDR3 sequences, roughly two fifths seen once. Regarding the study as a whole: From one million sequenced T cells, diversity estimates were lower bounds. Donor CMV infection status was unknown, possibly confounding age-related changes in expanded clonotypes.

This CDR3 region has 15 residues. Trimming cost V 5 bases and J 0 bases, with 14 bases left between them. Germline V lookup: CDR1 SGHRS, CDR2 YFSETQ. J is TRBJ1-2 and V is TRBV5-1, with no clear D. The source is a human donor in good health. The sample comprised blood. CDR3 sequence: CASSTDGQANYGYTF. The CDR3 DNA is TGCGCCAGCAGTACGGACGGTCAAGCTAACTATGGCTACACCTTC.